This entry describes one T cell receptor beta chain. The antigen remains undetermined. Germline loops: CDR1 ENHRY, CDR2 SYGVKD. CDR3 size: 14 residues. Trimming removed 6 bases at V and 0 bases at J, with 11 bases between. This sample was taken from a study of T cell responses to AZD1222 COVID-19 vaccine. TCRdb's copy holds only in-frame clones and misses some; the assay was immunoSEQ multiplex PCR. The sample lists under 100,000 clones, 80% to 90% occurring once. Study-level results: Spike-wide coverage was observed for vaccine-associated CD4 TCRs, with dominant responses at 160-218 and 743-854.

The sequence was collected from an adult in good health. J is TRBJ2-5 and V is TRBV10-3, with a tentative D call TRBD1 (5 bases). This specimen consisted of peripheral blood, obtained on day 0 of AZD1222 vaccination. The CDR3 sequence is CAISKDRNQETQYF. CDR3 bases: TGTGCCATCAGCAAAGACAGAAACCAAGAGACCCAGTACTTC.